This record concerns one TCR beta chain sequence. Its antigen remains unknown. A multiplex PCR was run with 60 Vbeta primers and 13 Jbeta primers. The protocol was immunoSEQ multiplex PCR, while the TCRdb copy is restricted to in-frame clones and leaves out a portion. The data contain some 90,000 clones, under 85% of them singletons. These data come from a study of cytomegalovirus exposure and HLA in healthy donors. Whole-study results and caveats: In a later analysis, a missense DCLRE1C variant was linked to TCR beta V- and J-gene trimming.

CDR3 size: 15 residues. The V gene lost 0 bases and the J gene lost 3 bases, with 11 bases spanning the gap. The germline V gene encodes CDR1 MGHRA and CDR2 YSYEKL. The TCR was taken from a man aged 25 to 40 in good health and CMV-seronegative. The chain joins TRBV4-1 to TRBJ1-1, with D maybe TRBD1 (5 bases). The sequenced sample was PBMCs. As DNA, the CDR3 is TGCGCCAGCAGCCAAGACAGGGCCGGGCACACTGAAGCTTTCTTT. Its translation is CASSQDRAGHTEAFF.